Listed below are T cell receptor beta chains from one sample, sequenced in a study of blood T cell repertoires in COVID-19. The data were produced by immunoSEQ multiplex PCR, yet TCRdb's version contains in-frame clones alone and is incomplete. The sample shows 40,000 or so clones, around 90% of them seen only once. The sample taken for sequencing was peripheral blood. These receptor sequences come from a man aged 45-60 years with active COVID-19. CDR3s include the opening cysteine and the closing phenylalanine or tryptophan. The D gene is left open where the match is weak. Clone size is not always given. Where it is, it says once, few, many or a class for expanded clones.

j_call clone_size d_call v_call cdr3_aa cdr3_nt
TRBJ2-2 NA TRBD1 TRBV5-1 CASSLVTGANGELFF TGCGCCAGCAGCTTGGTCACAGGGGCGAACGGGGAGCTGTTTTTT
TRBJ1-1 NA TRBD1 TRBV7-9 CASSFLDRGFAEAFF TGTGCCAGCAGTTTCTTGGACAGGGGGTTCGCTGAAGCTTTCTTT
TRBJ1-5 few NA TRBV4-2 CASSQGGQDRALRPQHF TGTGCCAGCAGCCAGGGGGGGCAGGACAGAGCGTTGCGGCCCCAGCATTTT
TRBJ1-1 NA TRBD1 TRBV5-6 CASSFGQGGTEAFF TGTGCCAGCAGCTTTGGACAGGGTGGGACTGAAGCTTTCTTT
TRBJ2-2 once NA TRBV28 CASSSASGRRTGELFF TGTGCCAGCAGCTCGGCAAGTGGGAGGCGGACCGGGGAGCTGTTTTTT
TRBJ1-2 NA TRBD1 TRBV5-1 CASSSGQGDYGYTF TGCGCCAGCAGCTCAGGACAGGGCGACTATGGCTACACCTTC
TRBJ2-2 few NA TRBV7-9 CASSLVVARGTGELFF TGTGCCAGCAGCTTAGTGGTCGCCCGGGGCACCGGGGAGCTGTTTTTT
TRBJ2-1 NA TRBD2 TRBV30 CAWSAGLAGMDEQFF TGTGCCTGGAGTGCGGGACTAGCGGGGATGGATGAGCAGTTCTTC
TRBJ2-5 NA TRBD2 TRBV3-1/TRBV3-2 CASSQDLAGAPQETQYF TGTGCCAGCAGCCAAGATTTAGCGGGGGCCCCACAAGAGACCCAGTACTTC
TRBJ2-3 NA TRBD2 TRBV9 CASSPNAGGTDTQYF TGTGCCAGCAGCCCCAACGCGGGGGGCACAGATACGCAGTATTTT
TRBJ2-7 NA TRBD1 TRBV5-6 CASSSGTAYEQYF TGTGCCAGCAGCTCTGGGACAGCATACGAGCAGTACTTC
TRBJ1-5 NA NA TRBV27 CASSGDQHSNQPQHF TGTGCCAGCAGTGGAGATCAACATAGCAATCAGCCCCAGCATTTT
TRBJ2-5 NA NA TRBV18 CASSLQQETQYF TGTGCCAGCTCACTACAGCAAGAGACCCAGTACTTC
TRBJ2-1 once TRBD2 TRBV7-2 CASSSGTSGYNEQFF TGTGCCAGCAGCTCCGGGACTAGCGGCTACAATGAGCAGTTCTTC
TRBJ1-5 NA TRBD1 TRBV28 CASSFDRGRLSSNQPQHF TGTGCCAGCAGTTTCGACAGGGGGAGGCTGTCTAGCAATCAGCCCCAGCATTTT
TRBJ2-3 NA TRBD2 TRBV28 CAVSGSPTDTQYF TGTGCCGTTAGCGGGAGCCCCACAGATACGCAGTATTTT
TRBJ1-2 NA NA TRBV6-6 CASRTAYGYTF TGTGCCAGCAGGACAGCCTATGGCTACACCTTC
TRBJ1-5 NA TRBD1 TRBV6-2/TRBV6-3 CASSRTGLSNQPQHF TGTGCCAGCAGTCGGACAGGTCTTAGCAATCAGCCCCAGCATTTT
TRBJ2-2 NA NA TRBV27 CASSFTGMDGELFF TGTGCCAGCAGTTTTACAGGGATGGACGGGGAGCTGTTTTTT
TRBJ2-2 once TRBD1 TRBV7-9 CAGYAGTGRVELFF TGTGCCGGGTACGCGGGGACAGGCCGAGTGGAGCTGTTTTTT
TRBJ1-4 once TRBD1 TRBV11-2 CASSLGTGPNEKLFF TGTGCCAGCAGCTTAGGGACAGGGCCTAATGAAAAACTGTTTTTT
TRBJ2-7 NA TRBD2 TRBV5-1 CASTPLGTSGSLSSYEQYF TGCGCCAGCACACCCCTAGGGACTAGCGGGAGTCTAAGCTCCTACGAGCAGTACTTC
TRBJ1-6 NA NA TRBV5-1 CASSFVQANNSPLHF TGCGCCAGCAGCTTTGTTCAGGCAAATAATTCACCCCTCCACTTT
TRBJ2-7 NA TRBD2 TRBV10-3 CAISDSRGGDEQYF TGTGCCATCAGTGATTCGAGGGGAGGGGACGAGCAGTACTTC
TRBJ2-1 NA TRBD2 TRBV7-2 CASSLVPLAGEHNEQFF TGTGCCAGCAGCTTAGTTCCCCTAGCGGGAGAACACAATGAGCAGTTCTTC
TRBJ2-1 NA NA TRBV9 CASSVRNEQFF TGTGCCAGCAGCGTGAGGAATGAGCAGTTCTTC
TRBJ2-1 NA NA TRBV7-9 CASSRHDNEQFF TGTGCCAGCAGCCGACACGACAATGAGCAGTTCTTC
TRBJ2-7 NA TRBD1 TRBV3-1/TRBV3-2 CASGTGTGGEYYEQYF TGTGCCAGCGGTACCGGGACAGGGGGCGAATACTACGAGCAGTACTTC
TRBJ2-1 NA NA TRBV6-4 CASSDRENEQFF TGTGCCAGCAGTGACCGGGAGAATGAGCAGTTCTTC
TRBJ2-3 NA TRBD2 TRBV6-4 CASSDSAGGQNTQYF TGTGCCAGCAGTGACTCGGCGGGAGGACAAAATACGCAGTATTTT
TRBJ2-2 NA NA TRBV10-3 CAISVQLDTGELFF TGTGCCATCAGTGTACAGCTGGACACCGGGGAGCTGTTTTTT
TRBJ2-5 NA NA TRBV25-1 CASSEQGAPETQYF TGTGCCAGCAGTGAGCAAGGGGCCCCGGAGACCCAGTACTTC
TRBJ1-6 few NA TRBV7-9 CASSQSREEGSPLHF TGTGCCAGCAGCCAATCGCGGGAAGAGGGTTCACCCCTCCACTTT